Below are 15 T cell receptor beta chains sequenced from a single sample in a study of human T cells and chemical hapten exposure. TCRdb re-analysed the RACE reads in MiXCR, keeping a single row per CDR3 protein. Of tens of thousands of distinct CDR3 sequences listed, approximately 9.4% are singletons. Sample time point: patch test 1, 2 weeks after DPC sensitization. Treatment given: therapeutic diphenylcyclopropenone sensitization with weekly scalp DPC. The material was whole blood, obtained in connection with sensitization to the hapten diphenylcyclopropenone (DPC). The origin of the receptors is a woman in her thirties or forties with alopecia areata. Some clones in this sample may be carry-over from other donors' samples.

This clonotype has at least ten counts. The chain carries TRBV6-5 and TRBJ2-7, with D perhaps TRBD1 (6 bases). The CDR3 loop spans 15 amino acids. Trimming removed 2 bases from V and 4 bases from J, with 15 bases in between. The germline CDR1 and CDR2 sequences are MNHEY and SVGAGI. The chain's CDR3 is CASSYGQGRSYEQYF. CDR3 DNA: TGTGCCAGCAGTTACGGGCAGGGGCGTAGTTACGAGCAGTACTTC.

This clonotype was picked up many times. Compared with germline, one end of the junction differs, possibly owing to a read error. The rearrangement uses TRBV7-7 and TRBJ2-3, with D possibly TRBD2 on 6 matching bases. Germline-derived CDR1 and CDR2 are SSHAT and FNYEAQ (reference sequence). The CDR3 spans 14 residues. CDR3 nucleotides: TGTGCTAGCAGCTCGGGACTCCTCACAGATACGCAGTATTTT. Translating it yields CASSSGLLTDTQYF.

V is TRBV6-2 or TRBV6-3 and J is TRBJ2-3; 13 nucleotides align to TRBD2. Germline loops: CDR1 MNHEY, CDR2 SVGEGT. J gave up 4 bases and V 5 bases, and 9 bases lay outside the gene matches. The CDR3 is made up of 17 amino acids. The DNA for the CDR3 is TGTGCCAGCAGTCGCGGACTAGCGGGGGCCGGAGCAGATACGCAGTATTTT. Its protein product is CASSRGLAGAGADTQYF.

The chain recombines TRBV7-2 with TRBJ1-3, with D maybe TRBD1 (6 bases). This CDR3 has 13 residues. Between the trimmed V and J ends, which lost 1 base and 8 bases, there was a span of 9 bases. Germline loops: CDR1 SGHTA, CDR2 FQGNSA. The CDR3 protein is CASSLDRADTIYF. For the CDR3, the DNA is TGTGCCAGCAGCTTAGACAGGGCGGACACCATATATTTT.

The chain has TRBV11-2 and TRBJ2-5; no definite D call. Germline V gives CDR1 SGHAT, CDR2 FQNNGV. V was trimmed by 5 bases and J by 2 bases, leaving 9 bases between them. This CDR3 is 13 amino acids long. The CDR3: CASSRGQQETQYF. The CDR3 bases are TGTGCCAGCAGCCGTGGCCAGCAAGAGACCCAGTACTTC.

This rearrangement joins TRBV7-9 to TRBJ2-7, with 7 bases that match TRBD1. The CDR3 is made up of 14 amino acids. Germline V gives CDR1 SEHNR, CDR2 FQNEAQ (reference sequence). V trimming: 7 bases; J trimming: 1 base; junction bases outside the gene matches: 7. This CDR3 reads CASTPGTASYEQYF. The CDR3 DNA is TGTGCCAGCACCCCCGGGACAGCTTCCTACGAGCAGTACTTC.

J is TRBJ1-3 and V is TRBV6-5; 8 bases fit TRBD1. CDR3 length: 16 residues. Trimming at V came to 5 bases and at J to 0 bases, leaving 6 bases not matched to a gene. Germline loops: CDR1 MNHEY, CDR2 SVGAGI. The CDR3 coding sequence is TGTGCCAGCAGTCAGGACAGGGATTACTCTGGAAACACCATATATTTT. Its protein is CASSQDRDYSGNTIYF.

Many counts were recorded for this clonotype. The chain couples TRBV5-1 to TRBJ2-7; the D call may be TRBD1 or TRBD2 (5 bases each). V gave up 2 bases and J gave up 0 bases, with 12 bases separating them. Per germline, CDR1 SGHRS and CDR2 YFSETQ. The CDR3 length is 15 residues. Here the CDR3 DNA reads TGCGCCAGCAGCTTAGAGGGACCTTTCTCCTACGAGCAGTACTTC. It specifies CASSLEGPFSYEQYF.

The chain employs TRBV27 and TRBJ2-7; D is perhaps TRBD1 (5 bases). The germline V and J ends were trimmed by 6 bases and 2 bases, with 11 bases remaining between them. This CDR3 is 13 amino acids long. Germline loops: CDR1 MNHEY, CDR2 SMNVEV (reference sequence). The CDR3 DNA follows: TGTGCCAGCAGAAATACAGGTGCCTACGAGCAGTACTTC. The encoded protein is CASRNTGAYEQYF.

By proportion, this clonotype is medium-sized (0.01 to 0.1%). This chain connects TRBV12-3 or TRBV12-4 to TRBJ2-3; D is ambiguous. Trimming pared 2 bases from V and 0 bases from J, leaving 9 bases between. This CDR3 is 15 amino acids long. CDR3 bases: TGTGCCAGCAGTTTAACGACCCTTAGCACAGATACGCAGTATTTT. Its protein is CASSLTTLSTDTQYF.

The rearrangement links TRBV20-1 to TRBJ1-2, with TRBD1 matching 9 bases. The CDR3 has 15 amino acids. The trim removed 3 bases at V and 2 bases at J, leaving 7 bases unmatched. Looked up from germline, CDR1 is DFQATT and CDR2 is SNEGSKA (reference sequence). The CDR3 region has the DNA TGCAGTGCTAGGCCCGGGACAGGGTTGAACTATGGCTACACCTTC. It specifies CSARPGTGLNYGYTF.

The chain uses TRBV20-1 and TRBJ2-3; TRBD2 might be the D (6 bases). There are 13 residues in the CDR3. CDR1 is DFQATT and CDR2 is SNEGSKA in the germline V gene (reference sequence). V lost 6 bases and J 6 bases, leaving 16 bases between the germline ends. This CDR3 reads CSAWDSQVDTQYF. The CDR3 DNA is TGCAGTGCATGGGACTCCCAGGTGGATACGCAGTATTTT.

This clonotype was seen only a few times. V gene TRBV7-6 combines with J gene TRBJ1-5; D is unresolved. The CDR3 sequence is 14 residues long. V was pared by 2 bases and J by 3 bases, with 8 bases between. Germline lookup yields CDR1 SGHVS and CDR2 FNYEAQ. CDR3 coding DNA: TGTGCCAGCAGCTTAAGCGGGAACAATCAGCCCCAGCATTTT. It is translated as CASSLSGNNQPQHF.

The chain employs TRBV7-8 and TRBJ1-6; the match to TRBD1 covers 7 bases. Losses at the gene ends were 2 bases for V and 18 bases for J; bases not matched to a gene: 16. CDR1 is SGHVS, CDR2 FQNEAQ, per germline. The CDR3 runs to 15 residues. The CDR3: CASSLSVRQGAPAHF. CDR3 coding DNA: TGTGCCAGCAGCTTAAGTGTACGACAGGGCGCCCCTGCCCACTTT.

This clonotype was seen repeatedly, ten times or more. This chain links TRBV6-2 or TRBV6-3 with TRBJ1-5; D remains ambiguous. V lost 0 bases to trimming and J lost 6 bases, with 9 bases between them. CDR1 is MNHEY, CDR2 SVGEGT, per germline. The CDR3 loop spans 14 amino acids. The CDR3 protein is CASSYSGGPQPQHF. CDR3 DNA sequence: TGTGCCAGCAGTTACTCGGGAGGGCCTCAGCCCCAGCATTTT.